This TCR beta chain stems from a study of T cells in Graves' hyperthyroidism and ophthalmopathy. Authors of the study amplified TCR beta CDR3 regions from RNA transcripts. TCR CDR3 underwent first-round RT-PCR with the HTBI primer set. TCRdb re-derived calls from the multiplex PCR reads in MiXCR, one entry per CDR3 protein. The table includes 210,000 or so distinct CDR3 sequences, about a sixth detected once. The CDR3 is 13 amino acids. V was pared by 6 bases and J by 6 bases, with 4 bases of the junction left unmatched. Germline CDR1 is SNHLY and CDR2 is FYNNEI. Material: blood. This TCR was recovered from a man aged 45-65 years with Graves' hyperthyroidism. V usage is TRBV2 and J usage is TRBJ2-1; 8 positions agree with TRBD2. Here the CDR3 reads CASRLTSVNEQFF. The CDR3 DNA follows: TGTGCCAGCAGGTTGACTAGCGTCAATGAGCAGTTCTTC. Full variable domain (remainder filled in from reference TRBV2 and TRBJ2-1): EPEVTQTPSHQVTQMGQEVILRCVPISNHLYFYWYRQILGQKVEFLVSFYNNEISEKSEIFDDQFSVERPDGSNFTLKIRSTKLEDSAMYFCASRLTSVNEQFFGPGTRLTVL.